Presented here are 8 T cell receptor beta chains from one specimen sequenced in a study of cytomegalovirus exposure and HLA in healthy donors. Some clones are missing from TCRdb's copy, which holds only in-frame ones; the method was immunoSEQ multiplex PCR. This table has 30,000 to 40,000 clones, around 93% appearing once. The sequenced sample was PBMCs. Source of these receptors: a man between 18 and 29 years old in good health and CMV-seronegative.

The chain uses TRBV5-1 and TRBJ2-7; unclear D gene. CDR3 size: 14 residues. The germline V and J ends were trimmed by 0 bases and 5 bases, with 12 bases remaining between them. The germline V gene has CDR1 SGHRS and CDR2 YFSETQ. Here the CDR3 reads CASSLAHEVHEQYF. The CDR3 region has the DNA TGCGCCAGCAGCTTGGCCCACGAGGTCCACGAGCAGTACTTC.

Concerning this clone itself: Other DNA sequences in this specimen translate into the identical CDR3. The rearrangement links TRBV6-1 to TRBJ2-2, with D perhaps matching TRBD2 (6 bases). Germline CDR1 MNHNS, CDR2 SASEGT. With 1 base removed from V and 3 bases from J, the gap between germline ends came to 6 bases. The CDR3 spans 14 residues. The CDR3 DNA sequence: TGTGCCAGCAGTGAAGGACTAGACACCGGGGAGCTGTTTTTT. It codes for CASSEGLDTGELFF.

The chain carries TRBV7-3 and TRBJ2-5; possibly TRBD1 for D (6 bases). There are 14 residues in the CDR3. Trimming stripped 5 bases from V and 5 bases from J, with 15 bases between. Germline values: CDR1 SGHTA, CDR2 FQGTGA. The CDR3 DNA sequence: TGTGCCAGCAGCGTTACCTACAGGGATGAGACCCAGTACTTC. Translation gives CASSVTYRDETQYF.

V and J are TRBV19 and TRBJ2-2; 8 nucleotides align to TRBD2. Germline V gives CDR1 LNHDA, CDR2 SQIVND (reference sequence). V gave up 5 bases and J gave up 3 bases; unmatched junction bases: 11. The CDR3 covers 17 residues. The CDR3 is CASSLSSGGADTGELFF. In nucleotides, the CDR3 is TGTGCCAGTAGTCTCTCGTCGGGGGGGGCCGACACCGGGGAGCTGTTTTTT.

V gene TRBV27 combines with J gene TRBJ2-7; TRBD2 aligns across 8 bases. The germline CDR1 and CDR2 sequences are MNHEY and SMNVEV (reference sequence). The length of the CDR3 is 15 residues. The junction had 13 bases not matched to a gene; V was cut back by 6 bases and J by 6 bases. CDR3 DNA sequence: TGTGCCAGCAGCCCTAGGGTGGCGGGGGGCGGCGAGCAGTACTTC. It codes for CASSPRVAGGGEQYF.

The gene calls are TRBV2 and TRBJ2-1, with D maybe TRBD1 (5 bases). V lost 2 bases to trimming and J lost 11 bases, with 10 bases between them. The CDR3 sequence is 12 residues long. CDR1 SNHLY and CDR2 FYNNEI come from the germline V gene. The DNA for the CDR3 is TGTGCCAGCAGTGAACAGGGCACTCAGCAGTTCTTC. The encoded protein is CASSEQGTQQFF.

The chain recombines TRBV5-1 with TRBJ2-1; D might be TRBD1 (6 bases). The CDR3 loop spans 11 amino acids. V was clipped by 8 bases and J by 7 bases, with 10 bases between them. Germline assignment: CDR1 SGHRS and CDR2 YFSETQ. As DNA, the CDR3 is TGCGCCAGTCAGGGGAAGAATGAGCAGTTCTTC. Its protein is CASQGKNEQFF.

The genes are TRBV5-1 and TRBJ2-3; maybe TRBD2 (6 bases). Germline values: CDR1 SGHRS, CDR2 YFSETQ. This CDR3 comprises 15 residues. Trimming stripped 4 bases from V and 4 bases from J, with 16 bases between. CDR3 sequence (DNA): TGCGCCAGCAGCCTATCCGGGGGAGTGGCAGATACGCAGTATTTT. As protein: CASSLSGGVADTQYF.